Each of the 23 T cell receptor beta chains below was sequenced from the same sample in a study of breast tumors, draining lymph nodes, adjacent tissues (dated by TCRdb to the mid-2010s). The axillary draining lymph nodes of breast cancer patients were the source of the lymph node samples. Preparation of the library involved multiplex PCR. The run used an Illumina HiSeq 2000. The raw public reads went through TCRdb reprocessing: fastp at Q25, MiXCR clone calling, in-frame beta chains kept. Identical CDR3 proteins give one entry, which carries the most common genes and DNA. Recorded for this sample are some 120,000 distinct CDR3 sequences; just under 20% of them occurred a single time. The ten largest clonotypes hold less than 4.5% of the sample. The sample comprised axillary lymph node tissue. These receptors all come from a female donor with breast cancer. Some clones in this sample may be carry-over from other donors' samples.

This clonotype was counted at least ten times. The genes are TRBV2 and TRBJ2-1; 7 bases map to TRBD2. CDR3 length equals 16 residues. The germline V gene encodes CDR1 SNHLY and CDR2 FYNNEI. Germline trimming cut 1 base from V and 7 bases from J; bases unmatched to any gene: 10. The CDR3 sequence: CASSEGRGGRSNEQFF. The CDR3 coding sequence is TGTGCCAGCAGTGAAGGGAGGGGCGGGAGATCGAATGAGCAGTTCTTC.

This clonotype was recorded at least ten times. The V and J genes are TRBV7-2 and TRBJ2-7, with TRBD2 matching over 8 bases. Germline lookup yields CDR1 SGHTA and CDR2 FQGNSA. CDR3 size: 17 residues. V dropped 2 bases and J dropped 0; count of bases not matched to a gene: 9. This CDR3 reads CASSLWASGQSSYEQYF. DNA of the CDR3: TGTGCCAGCAGCTTATGGGCTAGCGGGCAAAGCTCCTACGAGCAGTACTTC.

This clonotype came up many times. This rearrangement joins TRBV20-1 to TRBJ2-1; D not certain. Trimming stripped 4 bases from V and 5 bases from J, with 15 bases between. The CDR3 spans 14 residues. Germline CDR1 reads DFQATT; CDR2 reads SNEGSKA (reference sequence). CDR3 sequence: CSATDWRANNEQFF. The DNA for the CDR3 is TGCAGTGCTACAGATTGGCGAGCGAACAATGAGCAGTTCTTC.

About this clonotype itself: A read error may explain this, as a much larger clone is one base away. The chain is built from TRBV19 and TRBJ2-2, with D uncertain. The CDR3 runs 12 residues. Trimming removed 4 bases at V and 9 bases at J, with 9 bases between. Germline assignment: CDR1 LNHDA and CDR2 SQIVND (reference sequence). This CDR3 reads CASSTQRRELFF. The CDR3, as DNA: TGTGCCAGTAGTACCCAGAGGCGGGAGCTGTTTTTT.

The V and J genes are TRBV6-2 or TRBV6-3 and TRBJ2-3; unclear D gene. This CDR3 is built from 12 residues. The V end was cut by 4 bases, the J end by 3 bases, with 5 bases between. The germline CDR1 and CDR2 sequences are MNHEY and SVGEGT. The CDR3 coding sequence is TGTGCCAGCAGTTTATTAACAGATACGCAGTATTTT. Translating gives CASSLLTDTQYF.

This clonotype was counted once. CDR3 in DNA: TGCAGTGCTTCCGGGACTAGCGGGGCATCAGATACGCAGTATTTT. Its translation is CSASGTSGASDTQYF. The chain carries TRBV20-1 and TRBJ2-3; 13 bases line up with TRBD2. The CDR3 is made up of 15 amino acids. Per germline, CDR1 DFQATT and CDR2 SNEGSKA (reference sequence). The junction had 6 bases not matched to a gene; V was cut back by 5 bases and J by 4 bases.

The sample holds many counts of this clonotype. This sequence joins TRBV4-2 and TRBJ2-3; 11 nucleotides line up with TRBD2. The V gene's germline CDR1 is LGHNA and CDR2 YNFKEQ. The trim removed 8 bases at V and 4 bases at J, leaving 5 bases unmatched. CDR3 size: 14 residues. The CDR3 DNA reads TGTGCCAGCCATAGCGGGGGGGCCGCAGATACGCAGTATTTT. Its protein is CASHSGGAADTQYF.

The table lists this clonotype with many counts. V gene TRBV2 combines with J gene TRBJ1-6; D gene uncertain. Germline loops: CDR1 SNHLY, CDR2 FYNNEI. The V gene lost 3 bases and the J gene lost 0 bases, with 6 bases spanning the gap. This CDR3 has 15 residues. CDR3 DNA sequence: TGTGCCAGCAGTGAGCCTAGCTCCTATAATTCACCCCTCCACTTT. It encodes CASSEPSSYNSPLHF.

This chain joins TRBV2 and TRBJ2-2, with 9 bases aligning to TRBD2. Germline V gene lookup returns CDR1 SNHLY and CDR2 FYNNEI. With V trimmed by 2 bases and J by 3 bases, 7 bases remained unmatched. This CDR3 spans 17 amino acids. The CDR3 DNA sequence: TGTGCCAGCAGTGAAAGGTTTGGGACTAGCCACACCGGGGAGCTGTTTTTT. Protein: CASSERFGTSHTGELFF. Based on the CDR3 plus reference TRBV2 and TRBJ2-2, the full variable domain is EPEVTQTPSHQVTQMGQEVILRCVPISNHLYFYWYRQILGQKVEFLVSFYNNEISEKSEIFDDQFSVERPDGSNFTLKIRSTKLEDSAMYFCASSERFGTSHTGELFFGEGSRLTVL.

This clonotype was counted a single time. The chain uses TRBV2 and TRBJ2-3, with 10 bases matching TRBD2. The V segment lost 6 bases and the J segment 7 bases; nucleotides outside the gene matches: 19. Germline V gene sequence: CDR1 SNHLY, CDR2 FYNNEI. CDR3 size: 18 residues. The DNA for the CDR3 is TGTGCCAGCAGAAGCGAGCGGGGGGGTTGGAGAGTAACAAATACGCAGTATTTT. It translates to CASRSERGGWRVTNTQYF.

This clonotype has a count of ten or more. The CDR3, as DNA: TGCAGTGCTAGAGCTATGTCGGGGCCGGGGAATTCACCCCTCCACTTT. Translating gives CSARAMSGPGNSPLHF. V gene TRBV20-1 combines with J gene TRBJ1-6; weak D call: TRBD1 (5 bases). There are 16 residues in the CDR3. V lost 1 base and J 7 bases, leaving 17 bases between the germline ends. The V gene's germline CDR1 is DFQATT and CDR2 SNEGSKA (reference sequence).

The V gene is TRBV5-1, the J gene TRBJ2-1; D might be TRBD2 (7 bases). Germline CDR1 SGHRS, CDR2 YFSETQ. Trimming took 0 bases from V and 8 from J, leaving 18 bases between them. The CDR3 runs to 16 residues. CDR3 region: CASSLVGGPWKDEQFF. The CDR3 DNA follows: TGCGCCAGCAGCTTGGTGGGGGGGCCCTGGAAAGATGAGCAGTTCTTC.

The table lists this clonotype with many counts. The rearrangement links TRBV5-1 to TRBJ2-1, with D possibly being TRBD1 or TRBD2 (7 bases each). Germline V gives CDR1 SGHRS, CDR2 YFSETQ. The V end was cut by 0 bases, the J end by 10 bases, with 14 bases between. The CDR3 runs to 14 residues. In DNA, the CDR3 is TGCGCCAGCAGCTTGGATGTGGGAGGGGGCGAGCAGTTCTTC. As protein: CASSLDVGGGEQFF.

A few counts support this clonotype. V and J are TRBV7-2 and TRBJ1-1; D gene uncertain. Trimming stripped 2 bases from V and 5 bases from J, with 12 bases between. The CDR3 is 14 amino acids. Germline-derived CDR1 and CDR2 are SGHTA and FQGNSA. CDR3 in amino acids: CASSLRAHGTEAFF. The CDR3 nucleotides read TGTGCCAGCAGCTTAAGGGCGCATGGAACTGAAGCTTTCTTT. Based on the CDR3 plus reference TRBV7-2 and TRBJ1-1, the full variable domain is GAGVSQSPSNKVTEKGKDVELRCDPISGHTALYWYRQSLGQGLEFLIYFQGNSAPDKSGLPSDRFSAERTGGSVSTLTIQRTQQEDSAVYLCASSLRAHGTEAFFGQGTRLTVV.

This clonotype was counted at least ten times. The CDR3 DNA sequence: TGTGCCAGCAACCTACAGGGGGCGCGGGAGCAGTACTTC. Protein sequence: CASNLQGAREQYF. The chain is built from TRBV28 and TRBJ2-7, with 9 bases aligning to TRBD1. CDR1 and CDR2 from the germline V gene are MDHEN and SYDVKM. The CDR3 loop spans 13 amino acids. The junction had 8 bases not matched to a gene; V was cut back by 7 bases and J by 7 bases.

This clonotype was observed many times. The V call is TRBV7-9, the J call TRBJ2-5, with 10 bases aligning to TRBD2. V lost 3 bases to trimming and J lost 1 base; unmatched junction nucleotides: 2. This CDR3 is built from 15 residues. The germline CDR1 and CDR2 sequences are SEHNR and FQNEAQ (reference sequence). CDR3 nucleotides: TGTGCCAGCAGCTTTTCTAGCGGGGGCCAAGAGACCCAGTACTTC. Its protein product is CASSFSSGGQETQYF.

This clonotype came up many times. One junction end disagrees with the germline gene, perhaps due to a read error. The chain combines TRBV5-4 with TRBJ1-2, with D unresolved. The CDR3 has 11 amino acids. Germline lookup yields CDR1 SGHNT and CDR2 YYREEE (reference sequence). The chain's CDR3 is CVSGKDYGYTF. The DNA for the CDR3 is TGTGTCAGCGGAAAAGACTATGGCTACACCTTC.

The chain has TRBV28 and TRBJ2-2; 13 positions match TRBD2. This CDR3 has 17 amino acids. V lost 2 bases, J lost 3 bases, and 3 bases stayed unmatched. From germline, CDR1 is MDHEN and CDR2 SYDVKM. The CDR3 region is CASSLLLAGGYTGELFF. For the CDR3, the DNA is TGTGCCAGCAGTTTACTACTAGCGGGAGGGTACACCGGGGAGCTGTTTTTT.

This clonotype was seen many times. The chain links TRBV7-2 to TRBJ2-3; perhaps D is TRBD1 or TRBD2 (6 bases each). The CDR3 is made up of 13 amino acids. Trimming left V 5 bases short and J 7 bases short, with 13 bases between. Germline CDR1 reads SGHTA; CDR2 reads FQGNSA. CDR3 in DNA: TGTGCCAGCAGCCGCGGAGGGGGATATACGCAGTATTTT. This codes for CASSRGGGYTQYF. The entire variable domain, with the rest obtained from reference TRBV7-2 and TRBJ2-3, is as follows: GAGVSQSPSNKVTEKGKDVELRCDPISGHTALYWYRQSLGQGLEFLIYFQGNSAPDKSGLPSDRFSAERTGGSVSTLTIQRTQQEDSAVYLCASSRGGGYTQYFGPGTRLTVL.

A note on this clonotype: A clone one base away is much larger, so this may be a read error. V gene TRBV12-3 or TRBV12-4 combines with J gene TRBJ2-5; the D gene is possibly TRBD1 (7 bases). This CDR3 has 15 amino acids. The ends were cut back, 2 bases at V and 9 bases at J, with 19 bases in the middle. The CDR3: CASSLRGPAGEAQYF. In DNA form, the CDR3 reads TGTGCCAGCAGTTTAAGGGGGCCGGCCGGGGAGGCCCAGTACTTC.

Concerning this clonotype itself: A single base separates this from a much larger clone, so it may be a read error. CDR3 nucleotide sequence: TGCGCCAGCAGCCAGATAGCGGGAGTCCCCGCCGAGCAGTACTTC. Translation gives CASSQIAGVPAEQYF. The rearrangement joins TRBV5-1 to TRBJ2-7; 9 bases line up with TRBD2. Germline-derived CDR1 and CDR2 are SGHRS and YFSETQ. The V segment lost 4 bases and the J segment 6 bases; nucleotides outside the gene matches: 11. This CDR3 has 15 amino acids. Based on the CDR3 plus reference TRBV5-1 and TRBJ2-7, the full variable domain is KAGVTQTPRYLIKTRGQQVTLSCSPISGHRSVSWYQQTPGQGLQFLFEYFSETQRNKGNFPGRFSGRQFSNSRSEMNVSTLELGDSALYLCASSQIAGVPAEQYFGPGTRLTVT.

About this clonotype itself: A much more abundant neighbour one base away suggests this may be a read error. CDR3: CASSESGEAGEELFF. CDR3 coding DNA: TGTGCCAGCAGTGAATCCGGGGAAGCTGGTGAAGAACTGTTTTTT. The chain carries TRBV25-1 and TRBJ1-4; D not certain. The CDR3 has 15 amino acids. The germline V gene has CDR1 MGHDK and CDR2 SYGVNS.

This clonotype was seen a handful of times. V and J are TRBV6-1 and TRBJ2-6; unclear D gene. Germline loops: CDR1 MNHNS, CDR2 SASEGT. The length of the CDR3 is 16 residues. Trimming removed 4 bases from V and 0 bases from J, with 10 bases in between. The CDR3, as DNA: TGTGCCAGCAGTGTAGCAGGCAGCTCTGGGGCCAACGTCCTGACTTTC. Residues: CASSVAGSSGANVLTF.